A selection of T cell receptor beta chains follows, all from one sample in a study of T cell responses to AZD1222 COVID-19 vaccine. Measured with immunoSEQ multiplex PCR; TCRdb has only the in-frame clones, and not every one. The table records about 130,000 clones, roughly 90% of them present only once. This specimen consisted of peripheral blood, obtained on day 0 of AZD1222 vaccination. The receptors were gathered from an adult in good health. Each CDR3 is given with its conserved first and last residue. The D gene is left open where the match is weak. Some rows mark clone size as missing; the rest say once, few, many or name a class of expanded clone.

D gene	V gene	clone size	J gene	CDR3 length	CDR3 protein	CDR3 DNA
NA	TRBV6-2/TRBV6-3	NA	TRBJ1-1	12	CASSSPPTEAFF	TGTGCCAGCAGTTCTCCCCCCACTGAAGCTTTCTTT
NA	TRBV28	few	TRBJ1-6	16	CASSPGGGAANSPLHF	TGTGCCAGCAGTCCCGGAGGCGGTGCGGCTAATTCACCCCTCCACTTT
NA	TRBV6-6	NA	TRBJ1-5	13	CASQEGGEQPQHF	TGTGCCAGTCAGGAGGGGGGGGAACAGCCCCAGCATTTT
NA	TRBV28	once	TRBJ1-2	11	CASSSDSGYTF	TGTGCCAGCAGTTCCGACTCGGGCTACACCTTC
TRBD1	TRBV19	NA	TRBJ1-2	16	CASSSRTGGFGYGYTF	TGTGCCAGTAGTTCCAGGACAGGGGGCTTCGGCTATGGCTACACCTTC
NA	TRBV28	NA	TRBJ2-7	12	CASSFRTYEQYF	TGTGCCAGCAGTTTCAGAACCTACGAGCAGTACTTC
NA	TRBV5-1	NA	TRBJ2-7	14	CASSLALGSYEQYF	TGCGCCAGCAGCTTGGCTCTAGGCAGCTACGAGCAGTACTTC
NA	TRBV7-9	NA	TRBJ2-1	16	CASSLGSGARAREQFF	TGTGCCAGCAGCTTAGGATCAGGGGCGAGGGCCCGTGAGCAGTTCTTC
NA	TRBV6-6	NA	TRBJ1-2	11	CASMKGLSYTF	TGTGCCAGCATGAAGGGTTTGAGCTACACCTTC
NA	TRBV18	NA	TRBJ1-1	14	CASSPGLMNTEAFF	TGTGCCAGCTCACCAGGCCTGATGAACACTGAAGCTTTCTTT
TRBD2	TRBV27	NA	TRBJ2-1	18	CASSTPIERGRVRNEQFF	TGTGCCAGCAGTACACCTATTGAGCGGGGGAGGGTCAGGAATGAGCAGTTCTTC
NA	TRBV3-1/TRBV3-2	once	TRBJ1-1	14	CASSQASAAREAFF	TGTGCCAGCAGCCAAGCAAGTGCGGCCCGTGAAGCTTTCTTT
TRBD1	TRBV7-2	few	TRBJ1-2	15	CASSLATGTDYGYTF	TGTGCCAGCAGCTTAGCTACTGGGACAGACTATGGCTACACCTTC
NA	TRBV3-1/TRBV3-2	NA	TRBJ1-6	13	CASSQDGLSPLHF	TGTGCCAGCAGCCAAGATGGTCTTTCACCCCTCCACTTT
NA	TRBV30	NA	TRBJ2-6	14	CAWSPWGGANVLTF	TGTGCCTGGAGCCCTTGGGGAGGGGCCAACGTCCTGACTTTC
NA	TRBV18	NA	TRBJ1-5	14	CASSPGRVGQPQHF	TGTGCCAGCTCACCCGGGAGGGTGGGACAGCCCCAGCATTTT
TRBD1	TRBV6-1	NA	TRBJ1-1	16	CASSDATGTANTEAFF	TGTGCCAGCAGTGACGCCACCGGGACAGCGAACACTGAAGCTTTCTTT
TRBD1	TRBV7-3	once	TRBJ1-3	14	CASSSGGYGNTIYF	TGTGCCAGCAGTTCAGGGGGTTACGGAAACACCATATATTTT
NA	TRBV28	few	TRBJ1-2	15	CASSLTGGWSYGYTF	TGTGCCAGCAGTTTAACCGGGGGCTGGAGCTATGGCTACACCTTC
TRBD2	TRBV7-3	NA	TRBJ2-3	15	CASSPRGGEPDTQYF	TGTGCCAGCAGCCCCCGGGGGGGGGAGCCAGATACGCAGTATTTT
NA	TRBV15	NA	TRBJ2-3	15	CATSRDRGSTDTQYF	TGTGCCACCAGCAGAGATCGTGGGAGCACAGATACGCAGTATTTT
TRBD2	TRBV5-4	NA	TRBJ2-7	17	CASTRGTRGPYSYEQYF	TGTGCCAGCACCCGTGGGACTAGAGGCCCGTATTCCTACGAGCAGTACTTC
TRBD1	TRBV24-1	NA	TRBJ1-2	14	CATSDMDRVNGYTF	TGTGCCACCAGTGACATGGACAGGGTTAATGGCTACACCTTC
NA	TRBV5-4	NA	TRBJ1-1	14	CASSPWTVNTEAFF	TGTGCCAGCAGCCCCTGGACAGTTAACACTGAAGCTTTCTTT
NA	TRBV18	NA	TRBJ1-4	13	CASSPRENEKLFF	TGTGCCAGCTCACCAAGAGAGAATGAAAAACTGTTTTTT
TRBD1	TRBV7-9	NA	TRBJ2-6	15	CASSLTGTGANVLTF	TGTGCCAGCAGCTTGACAGGGACTGGGGCCAACGTCCTGACTTTC
NA	TRBV7-7	NA	TRBJ1-1	13	CASSRDRNTEAFF	TGTGCTAGCAGCCGTGACAGGAACACTGAAGCTTTCTTT
TRBD2	TRBV3-1/TRBV3-2	NA	TRBJ2-3	14	CASSPRGGPDTQYF	TGTGCCAGCAGCCCCCGGGGGGGCCCTGATACGCAGTATTTT
NA	TRBV9	once	TRBJ2-7	17	CASSTKEVQTSSDEQYF	TGTGCCAGCAGCACAAAGGAAGTACAGACTTCTAGCGACGAGCAGTACTTC
TRBD2	TRBV7-3	NA	TRBJ2-1	15	CASSRGTSGVNEQFF	TGTGCCAGCAGCCGCGGGACTAGCGGGGTCAATGAGCAGTTCTTC
NA	TRBV6-5	NA	TRBJ1-2	15	CASSLDRPSWGGYTF	TGTGCCAGCAGCCTAGACAGGCCATCCTGGGGTGGCTACACCTTC
TRBD2	TRBV5-1	NA	TRBJ2-7	15	CASSLNSGGSSEQYF	TGCGCCAGCAGCTTGAATTCGGGGGGTTCTTCCGAGCAGTACTTC
TRBD2	TRBV7-2	NA	TRBJ2-1	19	CASSLAQPRTSGWYNEQFF	TGTGCCAGCAGCTTAGCCCAGCCCAGGACTAGCGGGTGGTACAATGAGCAGTTCTTC
NA	TRBV28	NA	TRBJ1-4	15	CASIPGGGLGEKLFF	TGTGCCAGCATCCCCGGCGGGGGGTTAGGTGAAAAACTGTTTTTT
NA	TRBV6-2/TRBV6-3	NA	TRBJ2-3	14	CASSSGTGSDTQYF	TGTGCCAGCAGTTCCGGGACCGGATCAGATACGCAGTATTTT
NA	TRBV6-5	NA	TRBJ1-2	12	CASSSQAGGYTF	TGTGCCAGCAGCTCCCAGGCGGGTGGCTACACCTTC
NA	TRBV19	once	TRBJ1-3	14	CASSISVSGNTIYF	TGTGCCAGTAGTATATCGGTTTCTGGAAACACCATATATTTT
TRBD1	TRBV18	NA	TRBJ2-3	14	CASSRDRVTDTQYF	TGTGCCAGCTCGCGGGACAGGGTAACAGATACGCAGTATTTT
NA	TRBV7-9	NA	TRBJ1-2	13	CALHAVNFYGYTF	TGTGCCCTGCACGCCGTCAACTTCTATGGCTACACCTTC
TRBD1	TRBV7-8	NA	TRBJ1-1	13	CASSRTGQTEAFF	TGTGCCAGCAGTCGGACAGGGCAAACTGAAGCTTTCTTT
NA	TRBV5-4	NA	TRBJ1-4	15	CASSLQTAGDQKLFF	TGTGCCAGCAGCTTACAGACAGCCGGGGATCAAAAACTGTTTTTT
NA	TRBV19	NA	TRBJ1-5	13	CASARDAVWPQHF	TGTGCCAGCGCGAGGGACGCAGTGTGGCCCCAGCATTTT